This T cell receptor (beta chain) is drawn from a study of early T cells in non-severe SARS-CoV-2 infection (dated by TCRdb to about 2021). As for the study more broadly: Bulk RNA from unsorted whole blood was used for TCR sequencing, so alpha and beta chains could not be paired. Study-wide conclusions, independent of this receptor: VDJdb matching was skewed toward anti-spike CD8 responses, so virus-specific expansions were likely underestimated and private and CD4 specificities were missed.

This clonotype was counted many times. Its antigen target is currently unknown. No much larger clone is present one base from it, and per-base qualities are unavailable. The study was a case-control design nested within a healthcare worker cohort in London, UK, with weekly nasopharyngeal swab PCR tests and blood sampling. Healthcare workers were enrolled in the week of the UK lockdown, from 23 to 31 March 2020, and were followed every week for up to roughly 15 weeks. The method behind the library was 5' RACE. The sample was run on a NextSeq 500. In the TCR library protocol, unique molecular identifiers were attached to individual cDNA molecules to correct for PCR bias and sequencing error. Sequencing covered both TCR alpha and beta chains, and within each sample the abundances of alpha and beta sequences were tightly co-correlated. As for the authors' bioinformatics: V gene, J gene and CDR3 annotation of TCR sequences was performed with Decombinator V4. Expanded TCRs were defined as changing significantly between any two time points under a Poisson model with p below 0.0001. TCR abundances were normalised to the total number of TCRs sequenced per sample and were expressed as counts per million. VDJdb, accessed 1 November 2021, was searched for CMV, EBV and SARS-CoV-2 annotated TCRs, excluding TCRs annotated for multiple antigens. The raw public reads went through TCRdb reprocessing: fastp at Q25, MiXCR clone calling, in-frame beta chains kept. Rows matching on CDR3 protein sequence are summarized as one entry with the most common DNA and genes. TCRdb, rather than the study authors, made the V and J calls. The sample table records 25,000 to 35,000 distinct CDR3 sequences; approximately 6.2% of these occur just once. Roughly 5% of the sample rests with the top ten.

What was sequenced was whole blood. The origin of this receptor is an adult who was a healthcare worker with PCR-confirmed SARS-CoV-2 infection or an uninfected control (not recorded which).

The DNA sequence is given as TGTGCCAGCAGTCCCCAGGAGTTCGTGGACAATGAGCAGTTCTTC. The translation is CASSPQEFVDNEQFF. Rearrangement joined TRBV12-3 or TRBV12-4 to TRBJ2-1; no D segment can be confidently identified. From its cysteine to its phenylalanine, the CDR3 spans 15 amino acids. This entry keeps only the CDR3 DNA: 45 bases, framed from base 1. Deletion took 5 bases off V and 5 bases off J, with a span of 16 bases between the germline ends.